This T cell receptor (beta chain) appears in the sequencing data of a study of T cells in pancreatic ductal adenocarcinoma. Selected pancreatic ductal adenocarcinoma patients had undergone surgery without neoadjuvant therapy. Some clones are missing from TCRdb's copy, which holds only in-frame ones; the method was immunoSEQ multiplex PCR. The table lists some 2,500 clones, less than 90% of them singletons, with around 7% in the top ten. This CDR3 is built from 15 residues. From germline, CDR1 is SGDLS and CDR2 YYNGEE. With 0 bases clipped from V and 5 bases from J, the junction kept 3 bases outside the gene matches. Study results and limitations: Tumor and blood clonality did not differ significantly, about 0.11 versus 0.078. Tumor-versus-blood clonality comparisons may be biased toward lower tumor diversity. Results skew toward the minority of patients with early-stage disease.

Worth noting for this clone: Its target is unknown.

Specimen: pancreatic tumor tissue. This TCR was recovered from a human donor with pancreatic ductal adenocarcinoma. The rearrangement uses TRBV9 and TRBJ2-2, with 8 bases fitting TRBD2. The CDR3 DNA reads TGTGCCAGCAGCGTAGGCGGGAGGCCTACCGGGGAGCTGTTTTTT. Protein product: CASSVGGRPTGELFF.